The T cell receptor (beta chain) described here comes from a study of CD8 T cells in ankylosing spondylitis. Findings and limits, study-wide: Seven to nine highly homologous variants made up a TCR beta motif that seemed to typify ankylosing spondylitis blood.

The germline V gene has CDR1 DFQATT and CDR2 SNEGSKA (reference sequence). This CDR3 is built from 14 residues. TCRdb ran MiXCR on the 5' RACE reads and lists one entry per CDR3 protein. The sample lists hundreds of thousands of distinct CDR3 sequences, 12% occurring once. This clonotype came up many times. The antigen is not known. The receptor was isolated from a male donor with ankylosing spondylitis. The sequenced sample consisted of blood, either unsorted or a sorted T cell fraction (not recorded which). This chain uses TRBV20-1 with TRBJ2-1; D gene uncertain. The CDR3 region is CSAGSLFSYNEQFF. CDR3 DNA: TGCAGCGCAGGATCACTATTCTCCTACAATGAGCAGTTCTTC.